The sequence of this T cell receptor (beta chain) was determined in a study of PD-1 blockade in classical Hodgkin lymphoma. On the study more broadly: Patients were treated with nivolumab at 3 mg/kg, and this was given intravenously every 2 weeks. Findings and caveats of the study: Nivolumab initiated under 1 year post-ASCT led to patient exclusion. Patients who responded completely had about the same baseline diversity as newly diagnosed patients. What drove the repertoire differences, possibly disease activity or prior therapy, has not been defined.

All patients relapsed after autologous stem cell transplantation, and brentuximab vedotin exposure varied. CD8+ T cells were isolated from thawed PBMCs by magnetic negative selection. The table came from immunoSEQ multiplex PCR; TCRdb's copy has only in-frame clones and leaves some out. The sample lists roughly 11,000 clones, 84% occurring once. Regarding this clone: Its antigen remains unknown.

The V and J ends lost 1 base and 4 bases respectively, with 11 bases between them. Germline-derived CDR1 and CDR2 are SEHNR and FQNEAQ (reference sequence). The CDR3 sequence is 15 residues long. The source was CD8+ T cells from blood, collected at baseline. This sequence joins TRBV7-9 and TRBJ2-1; possible D gene TRBD2, 5 bases. This sequence was found in a human donor with classical Hodgkin lymphoma. In DNA, the CDR3 is TGTGCCAGCAGCTTAGGCCTAGCAGGTTACAATGAGCAGTTCTTC. Its translation is CASSLGLAGYNEQFF.